The entry below describes one T cell receptor beta chain. This clonotype was recorded a few times. The antigen it binds to is not known. No qualities accompany the bases; no much larger clone lies one base away. Trimming costs V 6 bases and J 6 bases, and their ends lie 17 bases apart. The germline V gene provides CDR1 MDHEN and CDR2 SYDVKM. The CDR3 holds 15 amino acids from the cysteine to the phenylalanine. Kept here is only the CDR3 DNA, which spans 45 bases and is read in frame from base 1. This sample was taken from a study of human T cells and chemical hapten exposure (TCRdb year 2021). Context from the whole study: Libraries were pooled for sequencing, and per-sample TCR yields varied mainly because of small differences in library volumes within the pool. The study tracked peripheral blood TCR repertoire changes in vivo during primary and secondary sensitization to the hapten diphenylcyclopropenone (DPC) in alopecia patients. Both TCR alpha and TCR beta chains were sequenced from each blood RNA sample.

Overall results and qualifications from the work: Repeated subsampling changed both the strength of the expansion versus patch-test correlation and the threshold at which the correlation became significant. No change with DPC sensitization was found in the number of TCRs above 1 in 1000 frequency, and no evidence of global repertoire structure alterations was found.

The library was built by means of 5' RACE. The instrument was an Illumina MiSeq. During library preparation, unique molecular identifiers were attached to individual cDNA molecules so that TCRs could be counted quantitatively and reproducibly. Regarding the original processing steps: The median number of TCRs per sample was some 100,000, ranging from 23,224 to 690,600. The Decombinator software suite was used to annotate the V, J and CDR3 of the TCR reads. To make PS versus PT1 abundance plots, every sample was subsampled to the same number of TCRs (28,000). TCRs were defined as expanded if absent before sensitization and observed at least eight times at the 2-week time point. TCRdb ran its own pipeline on the public reads, namely fastp trimming at Q25 and MiXCR clone calling, and kept in-frame beta chains. Each record represents a unique CDR3 protein, reported with the most common genes and DNA among its rows. The V and J calls and clone size come from TCRdb's table, not from the authors' own analysis. Within this sample are over 70,000 distinct CDR3 sequences, with about a sixth of them counted one time only. The ten most abundant clones make up about 6.8% of the sample.

Total RNA was extracted from unfractionated whole blood collected in Tempus Blood RNA tubes. As TCR sequencing controls, a handful of healthy volunteers were used, with blood taken at day 0, 2 weeks and 6 weeks. This sequence uses TRBV28 and TRBJ1-4; matching of 5 bases hints at TRBD1 as the D gene. This sequence was found in a female donor in good health. This receptor carries the CDR3 CASRLAGSSYEKLFF. In nucleotide form, the sequence is TGTGCCAGCAGGCTCGCAGGGTCTTCATATGAAAAACTGTTTTTT.